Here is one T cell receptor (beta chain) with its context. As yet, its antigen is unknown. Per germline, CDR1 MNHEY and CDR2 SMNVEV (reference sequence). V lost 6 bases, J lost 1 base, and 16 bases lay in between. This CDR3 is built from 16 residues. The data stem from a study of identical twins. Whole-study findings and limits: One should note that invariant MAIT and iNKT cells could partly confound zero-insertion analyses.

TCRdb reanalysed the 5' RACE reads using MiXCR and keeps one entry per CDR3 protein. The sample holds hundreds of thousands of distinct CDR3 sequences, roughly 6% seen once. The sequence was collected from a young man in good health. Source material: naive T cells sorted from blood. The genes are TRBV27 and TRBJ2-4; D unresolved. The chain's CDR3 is CASSSPTRNAKNIQYF. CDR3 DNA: TGTGCCAGCAGCTCTCCGACCAGGAACGCCAAAAACATTCAGTACTTC.